In its sample, the clone carrying this TCR beta chain was seen a few times. Assay used: immunoSEQ multiplex PCR; TCRdb lists only in-frame clones, some missing. The table records roughly 260,000 clones, 90% to 95% of them present only once. This entry is derived from a study of blood T cell repertoires in COVID-19. The germline gives CDR1 SGHVS, CDR2 FQNEAQ. CDR3 length: 13 amino acids. Trimming removed 8 bases at V and 10 bases at J, with 20 bases between. Participants reported their clinical history, and cohort assignment relied on those reports. The origin of this receptor is a young woman who had recovered from COVID-19. The chain is built from TRBV7-8 and TRBJ1-2; no definite D call. Input material: PBMCs or T cells enriched from blood (not recorded which). The CDR3 loop reads CASGGSGSHLYTF. The CDR3 coding sequence is TGTGCCAGCGGCGGATCCGGGAGTCACCTCTACACCTTC.